The present TCR beta chain was sequenced within a study of neurological immune-mediated disorders. TCRdb reanalysed the 5' RACE reads using MiXCR and keeps one entry per CDR3 protein. The sample has 65,000 to 75,000 distinct CDR3 sequences; about 5% are singletons. Ten or more counts support this clonotype. The antigen remains unidentified. Study-level findings and limits: Private repertoires in all groups were suggested by the finding that expanded clones across subjects shared no CDR3 amino acid sequences. In HTLV-1-associated myelopathy, TCR clonal expansion was greatest, whereas multiple sclerosis had the least, falling below healthy controls.

The sequence came from a woman in her seventies with multiple sclerosis. The sequenced sample consisted of PBMCs.

The CDR3 spells CASNSLAGGGTDTQYF. DNA for the CDR3: TGTGCCAGCAACTCACTAGCGGGAGGTGGCACAGATACGCAGTATTTT. This chain uses TRBV12-3 or TRBV12-4 with TRBJ2-3; 12 nucleotides agree with TRBD2. The CDR3 has 16 residues. The V and J ends lost 7 bases and 1 base, in that order; junction bases with no gene match: 6.